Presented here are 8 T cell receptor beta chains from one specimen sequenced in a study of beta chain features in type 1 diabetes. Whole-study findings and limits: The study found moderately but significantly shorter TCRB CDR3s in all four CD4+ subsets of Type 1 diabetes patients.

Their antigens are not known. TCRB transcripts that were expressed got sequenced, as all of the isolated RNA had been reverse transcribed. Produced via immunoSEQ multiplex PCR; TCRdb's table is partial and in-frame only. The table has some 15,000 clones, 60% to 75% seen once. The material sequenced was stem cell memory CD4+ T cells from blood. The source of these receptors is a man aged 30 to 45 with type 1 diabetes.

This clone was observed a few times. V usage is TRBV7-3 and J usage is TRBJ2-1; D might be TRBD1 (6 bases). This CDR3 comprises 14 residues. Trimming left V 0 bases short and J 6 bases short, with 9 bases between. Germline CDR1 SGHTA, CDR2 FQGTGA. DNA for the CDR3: TGTGCCAGCAGCTTAACCGCAGGGGCCAATGAGCAGTTCTTC. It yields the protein CASSLTAGANEQFF.

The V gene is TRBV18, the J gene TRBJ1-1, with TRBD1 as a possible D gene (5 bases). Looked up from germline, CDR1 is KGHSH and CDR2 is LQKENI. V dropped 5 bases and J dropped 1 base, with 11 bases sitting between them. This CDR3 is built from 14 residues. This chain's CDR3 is CASSSGQTNTEAFF. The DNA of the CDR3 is TGTGCCAGCTCATCCGGACAAACGAACACTGAAGCTTTCTTT.

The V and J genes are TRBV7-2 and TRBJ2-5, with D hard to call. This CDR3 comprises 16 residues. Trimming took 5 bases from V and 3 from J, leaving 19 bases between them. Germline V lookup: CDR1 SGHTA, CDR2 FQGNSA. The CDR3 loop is CASSIRDSSPEETQYF. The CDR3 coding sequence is TGTGCCAGCAGCATTAGAGACTCATCACCTGAAGAGACCCAGTACTTC.

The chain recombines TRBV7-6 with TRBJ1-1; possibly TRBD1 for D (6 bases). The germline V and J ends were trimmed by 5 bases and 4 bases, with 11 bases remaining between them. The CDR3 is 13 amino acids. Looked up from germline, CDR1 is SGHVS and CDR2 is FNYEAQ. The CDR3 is CASSQQGATEAFF. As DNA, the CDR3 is TGTGCCAGCAGCCAACAGGGCGCCACTGAAGCTTTCTTT.

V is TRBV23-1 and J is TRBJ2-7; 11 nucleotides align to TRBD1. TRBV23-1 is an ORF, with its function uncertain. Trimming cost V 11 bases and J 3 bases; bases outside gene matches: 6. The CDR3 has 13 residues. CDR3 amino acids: CAGGTGGDYEQYF. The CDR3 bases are TGCGCCGGAGGGACAGGGGGGGACTACGAGCAGTACTTC.

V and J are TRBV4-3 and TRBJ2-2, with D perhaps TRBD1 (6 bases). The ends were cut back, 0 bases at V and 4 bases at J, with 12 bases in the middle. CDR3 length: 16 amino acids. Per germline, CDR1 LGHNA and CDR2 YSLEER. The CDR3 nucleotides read TGCGCCAGCAGCCAAGACCGGGGCAGGGGCACCGGGGAGCTGTTTTTT. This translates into CASSQDRGRGTGELFF.

The CDR3 nucleotides are TGTGCCAGCAGCCAAGAAATAAGCGGGGAGCATGGGGCCAACGTCCTGACTTTC. Residues: CASSQEISGEHGANVLTF. The chain employs TRBV4-2 and TRBJ2-6; 7 bases map to TRBD2. Germline V gives CDR1 LGHNA, CDR2 YNFKEQ. Losses at the gene ends were 0 bases for V and 3 bases for J; bases not matched to a gene: 8. The CDR3 length is 18 residues.

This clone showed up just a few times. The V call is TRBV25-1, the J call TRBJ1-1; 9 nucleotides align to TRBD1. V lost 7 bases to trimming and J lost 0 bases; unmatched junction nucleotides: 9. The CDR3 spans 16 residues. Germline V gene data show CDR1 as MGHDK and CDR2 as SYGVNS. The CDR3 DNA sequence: TGTGCCAGCACCCCCGGGACAGGGTCCATGAACACTGAAGCTTTCTTT. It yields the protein CASTPGTGSMNTEAFF.